Included here is one TCR beta chain sequence, with context. Its antigen is as yet unknown. Germline and junction disagree at one end, which may indicate a read error. The data are from a study of cytomegalovirus exposure and HLA in healthy donors. Regarding the study as a whole: Rare TCR sequences predominated, though certain public TCRs were found in many donors.

PCR used 60 Vbeta primers and 13 Jbeta primers. The data were produced by immunoSEQ multiplex PCR, yet TCRdb's version contains in-frame clones alone and is incomplete. The sample lists more than 130,000 clones; around 72% were seen once. From germline, CDR1 is SGHTA and CDR2 FQGNSA. This CDR3 comprises 13 residues. Sample: PBMCs. The chain recombines TRBV7-2 with TRBJ1-2; 9 bases match TRBD1. The TCR sequence derives from a human donor in good health. The CDR3, as DNA: TGTGCCAGCAGCCTCAGGACAGGGGACGGCTACCCCTTC. This codes for CASSLRTGDGYPF.